These 2 T cell receptor beta chains came from one sample sequenced in a study of T-cell memory formation after mild COVID-19. A single record per CDR3 protein comes from TCRdb applying MiXCR to the 5' RACE reads. The table has 180,000 or so distinct CDR3 sequences, 11% seen once. The sequencing sample was made of PBMCs or a T cell subset sorted from them (not recorded which). The receptor source for this set is a man between 18 and 29 years old who had mild COVID-19 (a few samples of this study predate the infection). Cell type and time point are not known.

The chain has TRBV5-1 and TRBJ2-3; 8 bases fit TRBD1. J gave up 2 bases and V 4 bases, and 6 bases lay outside the gene matches. CDR3 length: 15 amino acids. Germline V gives CDR1 SGHRS, CDR2 YFSETQ. CDR3 residues: CASSQTGVHTDTQYF. The CDR3 region has the DNA TGCGCCAGCAGCCAGACAGGGGTTCACACAGATACGCAGTATTTT.

CDR3 amino acids: CASSESRRRNSPLHF. The CDR3 nucleotides are TGTGCCAGCAGTGAATCCCGGCGACGGAATTCACCCCTCCACTTT. This chain joins TRBV2 and TRBJ1-6; D unresolved. Germline V gene data show CDR1 as SNHLY and CDR2 as FYNNEI. The CDR3 has 15 residues. Trimming left V 2 bases short and J 7 bases short, with 12 bases between.